This T cell receptor beta chain emerged from a study of cytomegalovirus exposure and HLA in healthy donors. On the study more broadly: The Caucasian-associated ancestry cluster held under 90% of roughly 370 genotyped donors.

Overall study results and limits: Later work associated roughly 17,000 TCR beta sequences with HLA alleles at 0.05 false discovery rate. Analysis was performed later, and it showed HLA-associated TCR beta chains to be more clonally expanded than equally common others.

The V and J ends lost 4 bases and 4 bases, in that order; junction bases with no gene match: 4. The CDR3 is made up of 13 amino acids. Germline CDR1 and CDR2: SGDLS and YYNGEE. As regards this clone: Antigen unknown.

Vbeta (60) and Jbeta (13) primers were used in the PCR. Data came from immunoSEQ multiplex PCR; TCRdb stores just in-frame clones and leaves some out. Of 100,000 to 150,000 clones detected, roughly four fifths appear once; the ten largest clones hold less than 3%. Specimen: PBMCs. This TCR was recovered from a woman in her thirties or forties in good health and CMV-seropositive. The chain couples TRBV9 to TRBJ1-1, with 7 bases lining up with TRBD1. CDR3 coding DNA: TGTGCCAGCAGCCCATCAGGGGGCACTGAAGCTTTCTTT. Its protein is CASSPSGGTEAFF.